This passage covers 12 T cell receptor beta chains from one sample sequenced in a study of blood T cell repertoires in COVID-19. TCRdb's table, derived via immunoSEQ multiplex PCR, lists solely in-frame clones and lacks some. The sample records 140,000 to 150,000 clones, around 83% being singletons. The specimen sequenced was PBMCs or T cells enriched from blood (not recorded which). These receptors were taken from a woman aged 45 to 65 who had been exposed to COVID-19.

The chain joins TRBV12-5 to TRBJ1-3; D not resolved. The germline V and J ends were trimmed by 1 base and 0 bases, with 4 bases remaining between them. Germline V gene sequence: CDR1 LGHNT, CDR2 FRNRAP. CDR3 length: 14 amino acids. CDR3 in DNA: TGTGCTAGTGGTTTGGACGGCTCTGGAAACACCATATATTTT. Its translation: CASGLDGSGNTIYF.

The CDR3 sequence: CASSQEWTGSGNTIYF. DNA for the CDR3: TGTGCCAGCAGCCAAGAATGGACAGGGTCAGGAAACACCATATATTTT. The chain links TRBV4-2 to TRBJ1-3, with 8 bases lining up with TRBD1. The CDR3 runs to 16 residues. Trimming cost V 0 bases and J 4 bases; bases outside gene matches: 5. Germline CDR1 and CDR2: LGHNA and YNFKEQ.

CDR3 DNA sequence: TGTGCCAGCAGCTTAGGGCGCATAGCGGGGACGGGACAAGGTGGCTACACCTTC. This sequence encodes CASSLGRIAGTGQGGYTF. The V gene is TRBV11-2, the J gene TRBJ1-2; D is possibly TRBD1 (6 bases). The CDR3 runs to 18 residues. The germline CDR1 and CDR2 sequences are SGHAT and FQNNGV. V lost 1 base, J lost 7 bases, and 25 bases lay in between.

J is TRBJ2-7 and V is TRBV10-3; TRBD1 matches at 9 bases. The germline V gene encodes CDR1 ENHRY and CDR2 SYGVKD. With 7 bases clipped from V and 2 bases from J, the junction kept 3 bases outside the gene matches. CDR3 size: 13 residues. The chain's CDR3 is CAIKRDRAYEQYF. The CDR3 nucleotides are TGTGCCATCAAAAGGGACAGGGCCTACGAGCAGTACTTC.

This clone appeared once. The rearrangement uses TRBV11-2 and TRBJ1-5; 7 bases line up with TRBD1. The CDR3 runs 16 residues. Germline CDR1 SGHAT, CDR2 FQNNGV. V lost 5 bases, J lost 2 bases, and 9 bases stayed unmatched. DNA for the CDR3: TGTGCCAGCAGCCCCCGACAGGGAGTGGGCAATCAGCCCCAGCATTTT. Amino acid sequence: CASSPRQGVGNQPQHF.

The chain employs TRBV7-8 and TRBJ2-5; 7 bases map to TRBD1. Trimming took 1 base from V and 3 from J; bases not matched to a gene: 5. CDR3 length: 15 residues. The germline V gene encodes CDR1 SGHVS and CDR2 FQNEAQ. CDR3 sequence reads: CASSLGRQGKETQYF. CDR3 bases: TGTGCCAGCAGCTTAGGAAGACAGGGAAAAGAGACCCAGTACTTC.

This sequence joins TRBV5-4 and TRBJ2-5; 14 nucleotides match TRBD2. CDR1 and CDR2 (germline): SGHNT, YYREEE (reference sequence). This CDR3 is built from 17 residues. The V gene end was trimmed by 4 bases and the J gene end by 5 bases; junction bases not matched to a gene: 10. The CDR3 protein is CASSREGLAGARETQYF. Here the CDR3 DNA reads TGTGCCAGCAGCCGGGAGGGACTAGCGGGGGCAAGGGAGACCCAGTACTTC.

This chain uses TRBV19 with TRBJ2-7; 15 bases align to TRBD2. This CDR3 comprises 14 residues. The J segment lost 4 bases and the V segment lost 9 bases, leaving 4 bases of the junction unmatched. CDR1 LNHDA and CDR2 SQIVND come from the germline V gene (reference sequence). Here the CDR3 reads CARRTSGRVYEQYF. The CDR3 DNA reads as TGTGCCAGGCGGACTAGCGGGAGGGTATACGAGCAGTACTTC.

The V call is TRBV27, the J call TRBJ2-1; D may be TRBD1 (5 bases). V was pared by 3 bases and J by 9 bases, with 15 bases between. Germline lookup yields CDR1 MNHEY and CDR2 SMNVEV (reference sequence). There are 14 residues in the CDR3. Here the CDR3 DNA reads TGTGCCAGCAGTTTCAACAGGCTGCTGGCTGAGCAGTTCTTC. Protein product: CASSFNRLLAEQFF.

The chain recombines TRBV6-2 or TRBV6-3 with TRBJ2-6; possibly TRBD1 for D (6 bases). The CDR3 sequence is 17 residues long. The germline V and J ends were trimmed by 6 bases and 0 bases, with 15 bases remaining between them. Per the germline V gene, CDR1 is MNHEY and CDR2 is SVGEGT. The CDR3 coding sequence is TGTGCCAGCAGCCTCAGGGGTAACCCCTCTGGGGCCAACGTCCTGACTTTC. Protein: CASSLRGNPSGANVLTF.

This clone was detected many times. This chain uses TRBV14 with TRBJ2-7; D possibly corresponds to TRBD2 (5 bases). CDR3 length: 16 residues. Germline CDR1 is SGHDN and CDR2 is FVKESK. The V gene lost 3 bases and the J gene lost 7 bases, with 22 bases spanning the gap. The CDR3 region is CASSQRVAPPPWEQYF. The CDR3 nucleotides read TGTGCCAGCAGCCAGAGGGTAGCGCCCCCGCCTTGGGAGCAGTACTTC. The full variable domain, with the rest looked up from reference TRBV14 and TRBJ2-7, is EAGVTQFPSHSVIEKGQTVTLRCDPISGHDNLYWYRRVMGKEIKFLLHFVKESKQDESGMPNNRFLAERTGGTYSTLKVQPAELEDSGVYFCASSQRVAPPPWEQYFGPGTRLTVT.

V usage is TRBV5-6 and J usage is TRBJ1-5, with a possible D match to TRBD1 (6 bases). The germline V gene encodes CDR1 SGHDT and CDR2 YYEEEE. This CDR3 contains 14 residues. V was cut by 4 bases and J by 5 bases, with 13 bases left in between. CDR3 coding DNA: TGTGCCAGCAGCCGCGGACAGAGTTATCAGCCCCAGCATTTT. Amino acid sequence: CASSRGQSYQPQHF.